This section outlines one T cell receptor (beta chain) sequence together with its context. Its antigen is as yet unknown. These data belong to a study of siplizumab effects on memory and regulatory T cells. Study-wide points: Siplizumab led to significantly less abundant alloreactive sequences that could be traced back to unstimulated CD4+ memory cells.

Repertoires were generated with immunoSEQ multiplex PCR, while TCRdb's copy carries only in-frame clones and drops some. Of approximately 52,000 clones in the sample, about 97% were seen once. The sequence was obtained from a human donor in good health. Sequencing was performed on naive CD4+ T cells sorted from blood.

This chain's CDR3 is CASSRTGPHQPQHF. In nucleotides, the CDR3 is TGTGCCAGCTCACGGACAGGGCCCCATCAGCCCCAGCATTTT. This rearrangement joins TRBV18 to TRBJ1-5; 8 bases are shared with TRBD1. The V segment lost 4 bases and the J segment 5 bases; nucleotides outside the gene matches: 4. This CDR3 has 14 amino acids. In germline, CDR1 is KGHSH, CDR2 LQKENI.